This T cell receptor (beta chain) was recorded in a study of CD4 T cells in relation to SARS-CoV-2 and coronaviruses. Profiled with immunoSEQ multiplex PCR; TCRdb holds only in-frame clones, not every one. Seen here are about 59,000 clones, roughly 85% observed once, and the top ten hold around 1.5%. Regarding this clone: Its antigen is unknown.

V was trimmed by 3 bases and J by 9 bases, leaving 9 bases between them. Germline V gives CDR1 SGHAT, CDR2 FQNNGV. The length of the CDR3 is 12 residues. General study points: Crossreactivity was assessed only for spike protein, not other viral proteins. Around two thirds of donors had memory CD4+ clonotypes crossrecognizing SARS-CoV-2 and common cold coronavirus spike.

CD4+ T cells from unexposed donors were obtained before the COVID-19 pandemic (2011-2018). The clonotype was recovered from a human donor in good health. Sequenced material: memory CD4+ T cells from PBMCs. The V and J genes are TRBV11-2 and TRBJ2-1; unclear D gene. DNA for the CDR3: TGTGCCAGCAGCTTGAATCAAGGTGAGCAGTTCTTC. This codes for CASSLNQGEQFF.